These T cell receptor beta chains were read from a single sample in a study of T-cell memory formation after mild COVID-19. A single record per CDR3 protein comes from TCRdb applying MiXCR to the 5' RACE reads. The sample lists just under 350,000 distinct CDR3 sequences, under 15% occurring once. Sequencing used PBMCs or a T cell subset sorted from them (not recorded which). The receptors shown here come from a young man who had mild COVID-19 (a few samples of this study predate the infection). Cell type and time point are not known. CDR3s include the opening cysteine and the closing phenylalanine or tryptophan. D genes are given only for firm matches. Where a row states a size, it is once, few, many or the class of an expanded clone; other rows omit it.

len | d_gene | j_gene | v_gene | abundance | CDR3nt | CDR3aa
15 | TRBD2 | TRBJ2-1 | TRBV30 | few | TGTGCCTGGAGTCGGAGCGGGGGTCCCCTCAATGAGCAGTTCTTC | CAWSRSGGPLNEQFF
14 | - | TRBJ2-2 | TRBV6-5 | few | TGTGCCAGCAGTTACTTCCTACACACCGGGGAGCTGTTTTTT | CASSYFLHTGELFF
15 | - | TRBJ2-7 | TRBV7-3 | - | TGTGCCAGCAGCTTAAGTCGGGCCCAGGGCTACGAGCAGTACTTC | CASSLSRAQGYEQYF
17 | - | TRBJ1-2 | TRBV4-1 | many | TGCGCCAGCAGCCTTATCGGGGGCAGGGGAACTAACTATGGCTACACCTTC | CASSLIGGRGTNYGYTF
14 | TRBD2 | TRBJ2-1 | TRBV27 | - | TGTGCCATCAGGCTAGCGGGGGGCATCAATGAGCAGTTCTTC | CAIRLAGGINEQFF
16 | - | TRBJ2-7 | TRBV6-2/TRBV6-3 | few | TGTGCCAGCAGTTACTCTCTGGGTCGGGGAGCCTACGAGCAGTACTTC | CASSYSLGRGAYEQYF
14 | TRBD1 | TRBJ2-4 | TRBV10-1 | many | TGCGCCAGCAGTGCGGGACAGGCGGCGAACATTCAGTACTTC | CASSAGQAANIQYF
14 | TRBD1 | TRBJ2-1 | TRBV7-9 | many | TGTGCCAGCGGATCAGGGGGCTCCTACAATGAGCAGTTCTTC | CASGSGGSYNEQFF
13 | - | TRBJ1-1 | TRBV12-3/TRBV12-4 | few | TGTGCCAGCAATTCATTCATGAACACTGAAGCTTTCTTT | CASNSFMNTEAFF
15 | - | TRBJ1-2 | TRBV5-6 | many | TGTGCCAGCATCGCGAGGACGGCCTGGGGTTATGGCTACACCTTC | CASIARTAWGYGYTF
14 | - | TRBJ2-3 | TRBV11-2 | many | TGTGCCAGCAGCTCACCCCGCGGCCGGGGTACGCAGTATTTT | CASSSPRGRGTQYF
13 | TRBD1 | TRBJ1-2 | TRBV27 | few | TGTGCCAGCAGCGACAGGGGGCCGGGAGGCTACACCTTC | CASSDRGPGGYTF
15 | - | TRBJ2-5 | TRBV7-2 | - | TGTGCCAGCAGCTTAAAGACTGCATTCCAAGAGACCCAGTACTTC | CASSLKTAFQETQYF
13 | TRBD1 | TRBJ2-1 | TRBV20-1 | - | TGCAGTGCTAGAAGGACAGGGGGCATTGAGCAGTTCTTC | CSARRTGGIEQFF
14 | - | TRBJ2-5 | TRBV10-3 | few | TGTGCCATCAGTAAACAGGGAGAGGGAGAGACCCAGTACTTC | CAISKQGEGETQYF
13 | TRBD1 | TRBJ2-7 | TRBV5-1 | - | TGCGCCAGCAGCCCGGACAGGGCGGGCGAGCAGTACTTC | CASSPDRAGEQYF
13 | - | TRBJ1-5 | TRBV29-1 | few | TGCAGCGTTGCCGAGAGAAGCAATCAGCCCCAGCATTTT | CSVAERSNQPQHF
15 | - | TRBJ1-4 | TRBV7-3 | many | TGTGCCAGCAGCTTGTCCGGAGGTCGCGGAGAAAAACTGTTTTTT | CASSLSGGRGEKLFF
13 | TRBD1 | TRBJ1-2 | TRBV6-5 | - | TGTGCCAGTGGGACAGGGGGCGCGGAGGGCTACACCTTC | CASGTGGAEGYTF
15 | - | TRBJ2-6 | TRBV4-1 | few | TGCGCCAGCAGCCCCCTGGGGTCTGGGGCCAACGTCCTGACTTTC | CASSPLGSGANVLTF
16 | - | TRBJ1-1 | TRBV3-1 | - | TGTGCCAGCAGCCAAGAAGGGACCGCTCCTCGAACTGAAGCTTTCTTT | CASSQEGTAPRTEAFF
14 | TRBD1 | TRBJ1-5 | TRBV7-2 | few | TGTGCCAGCAGCTTCGACAGGGATGTTCCGCCCCAGCATTTT | CASSFDRDVPPQHF
14 | - | TRBJ1-1 | TRBV25-1 | - | TGTGCCAGCAGTCGGGACTCTGGTGGGACTGAAGCTTTCTTT | CASSRDSGGTEAFF
17 | TRBD1 | TRBJ2-3 | TRBV7-9 | - | TGTGCCAGCAGCCACCGGGACAGGGAGGGTGGCACAGATACGCAGTATTTT | CASSHRDREGGTDTQYF
14 | - | TRBJ1-1 | TRBV6-2/TRBV6-3 | few | TGTGCCAGCAGTTACCCCAACCGGATCACTGAAGCTTTCTTT | CASSYPNRITEAFF
13 | - | TRBJ2-3 | TRBV4-2 | few | TGTGCCAGCAGCCAGGGACTCTCAGATACGCAGTATTTT | CASSQGLSDTQYF
14 | - | TRBJ2-3 | TRBV20-1 | - | TGCAGCTCGCGGAGTGGGGTTCGCACAGATACGCAGTATTTT | CSSRSGVRTDTQYF
18 | - | TRBJ2-1 | TRBV6-2/TRBV6-3 | - | TGTGCCAGCAGTTACTCGCCCCAGGGGGGCGGGGGCTACAATGAGCAGTTCTTC | CASSYSPQGGGGYNEQFF